This T cell receptor beta chain came from a study of blood T cell repertoires in COVID-19. Study-wide background: Some COVID-19 samples were acute and others convalescent; all came from the United States, Italy and Spain. From T cells, B-cell-depleted T cells, or PBMCs came the material, which was cDNA or gDNA.

This clone was counted a single time. The CDR3 totals 14 residues. Germline-derived CDR1 and CDR2 are MNHEY and SMNVEV (reference sequence). V lost 6 bases and J lost 0; bases outside the gene matches: 4. TCRdb keeps only in-frame clones here, not all; method: immunoSEQ multiplex PCR. The profile covers 350,000 to 400,000 clones, with 90% to 95% appearing a single time and more than 0.85% taken by the ten largest. The sample was PBMCs or T cells enriched from blood (not recorded which). The sequence came from a woman in her 40s who had been exposed to COVID-19. The chain is built from TRBV27 and TRBJ1-2; 7 bases match TRBD1. The CDR3 sequence: CASSRDSANYGYTF. The CDR3 nucleotides read TGTGCCAGCAGCCGGGACAGCGCTAACTATGGCTACACCTTC.